Listed here is a single T cell receptor beta chain. These data are taken from a study of CD8 T cells in Susac syndrome. Roughly 0.45 to 1 ug RNA was reverse transcribed with random hexamers. From the immunoSEQ multiplex PCR reads, TCRdb called clonotypes with MiXCR, one entry per CDR3 protein. This table holds 210,000 or so distinct CDR3 sequences, about 94% found once. The V and J ends lost 7 bases and 6 bases respectively, with 13 bases between them. The CDR3 runs 13 residues. The germline V gene has CDR1 SGHTA and CDR2 FQGNSA. This clonotype was obtained from a human donor with Susac syndrome. Sequencing used CD4+ T cells from PBMCs. The rearrangement uses TRBV7-2 and TRBJ1-5; D is perhaps TRBD1 (6 bases). This CDR3 reads CASTNQGSQPQHF. In DNA, the CDR3 is TGTGCCAGCACCAATCAGGGGTCTCAGCCCCAGCATTTT.